Detailed here is one T cell receptor beta chain. The specificity of this receptor is unknown. Per-nucleotide qualities are absent, and no much larger clonotype sits a single base away. Collaborating institutions collected whole blood in K2EDTA tubes following their own protocols. Collaborator samples were shipped for TCRbeta analysis as frozen whole blood, isolated PBMCs, or DNA extracted from either sample type. The data derive from a study of blood T cell repertoires in COVID-19 (dated by TCRdb to 2020 to 2021). Background on the whole study: Collaborator samples came from the United States, Italy and Spain and covered acute and convalescent phases of COVID-19. The prospective study material was composed of cDNA or gDNA derived from T cells, B-cell-depleted T cells, or PBMCs. The dataset comprised deeply sampled blood TCRbeta repertoires from subjects exposed to, actively infected with, or recovered from COVID-19. The repertoires were made available in a free public database intended to serve as a resource for research on the immune response to SARS-CoV-2. Samples came from the ongoing ImmuneRACE study (first 160 participants) plus 1,254 subjects from 6 global collaborators. Nearly every sample came with metadata listing a de-identified subject ID, COVID-19 status, age in years and sex. Where available, HLA class I and class II types were taken from metadata supplied by the sample provider and were not determined by assay-based typing.

V has 2 bases trimmed and J has 2 bases trimmed; junction bases matching no gene number 3. Including the terminal cysteine and phenylalanine, the CDR3 comprises 15 residues. Only CDR3 DNA remains: 45 bases, in frame from the first base. Via the germline V gene, CDR1 is SGHTS and CDR2 YDEGEE. Results and caveats for the whole study, not just this receptor: The amount of clinical and demographic metadata varied by source and participant and was provided uncurated.

TCRbeta CDR3 regions were amplified from genomic DNA by means of the immunoSEQ Assay, a bias-controlled multiplex PCR. The authors' pipeline ran thus. Within the assay, amplification of reference gene primers was used to estimate how many nucleated cells each sample contained. To quantify the absolute abundance of each unique TCRbeta CDR3 rearrangement, sequence reads were collapsed and filtered. For each sample, productive Simpson clonality was calculated as the square root of Simpson's diversity index across productive rearrangements. TCRdb retrieved this table from immuneACCESS and kept in-frame rearrangements only. Not all clones are present; in checked studies, unresolved V genes account for under half, and no reason is known for the remainder. V and J calls and clone size come straight from that table; D and trimming were deduced from the DNA. In this sample the table shows some 100,000 clones, 80% to 90% of which occur a single time. Of the sample, around a tenth is held by the ten largest clones.

The TCR was taken from a woman in her twenties or thirties with acute or convalescent COVID-19. The sample was peripheral blood. Recombination connected TRBV5-8 to TRBJ2-3; 9 middle bases align to TRBD2. The CDR3 amino acid sequence is: CASSLAGGTTDTQYF. The DNA sequence is given as TGTGCCAGCAGCTTAGCGGGGGGAACCACAGATACGCAGTATTTT.